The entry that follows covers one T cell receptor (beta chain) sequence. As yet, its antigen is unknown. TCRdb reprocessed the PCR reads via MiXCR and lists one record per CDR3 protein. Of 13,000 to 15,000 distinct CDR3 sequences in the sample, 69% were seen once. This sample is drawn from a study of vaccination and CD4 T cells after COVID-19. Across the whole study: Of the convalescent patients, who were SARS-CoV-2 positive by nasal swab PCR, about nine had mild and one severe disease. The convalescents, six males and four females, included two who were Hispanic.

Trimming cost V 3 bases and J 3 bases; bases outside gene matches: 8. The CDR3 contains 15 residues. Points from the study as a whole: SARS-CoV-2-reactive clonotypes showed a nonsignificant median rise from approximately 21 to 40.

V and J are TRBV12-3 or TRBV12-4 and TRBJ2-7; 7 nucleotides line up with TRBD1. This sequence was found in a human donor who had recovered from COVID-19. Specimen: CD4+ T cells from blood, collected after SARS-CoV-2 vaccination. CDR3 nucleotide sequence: TGTGCCAGCAGTTTGATGTGGGGACAGAGCTACGAGCAGTACTTC. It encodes CASSLMWGQSYEQYF.